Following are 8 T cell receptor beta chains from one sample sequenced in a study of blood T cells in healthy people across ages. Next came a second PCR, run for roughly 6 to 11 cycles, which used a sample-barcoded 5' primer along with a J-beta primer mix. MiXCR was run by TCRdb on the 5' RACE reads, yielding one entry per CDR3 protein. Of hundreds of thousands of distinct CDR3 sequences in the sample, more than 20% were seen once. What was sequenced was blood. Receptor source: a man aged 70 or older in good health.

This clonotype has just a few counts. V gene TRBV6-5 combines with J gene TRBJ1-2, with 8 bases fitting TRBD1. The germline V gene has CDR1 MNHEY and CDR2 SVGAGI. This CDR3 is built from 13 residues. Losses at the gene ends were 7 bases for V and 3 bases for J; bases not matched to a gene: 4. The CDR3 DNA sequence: TGTGCCAGCAAACCAGGGGGCTACTATGGCTACACCTTC. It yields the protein CASKPGGYYGYTF.

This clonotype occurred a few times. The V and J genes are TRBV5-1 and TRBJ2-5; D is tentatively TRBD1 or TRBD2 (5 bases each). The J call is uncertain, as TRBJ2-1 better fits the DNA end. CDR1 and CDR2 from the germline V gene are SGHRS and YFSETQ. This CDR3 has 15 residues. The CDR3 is CASSLTGTNNNEQFF. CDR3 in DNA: TGCGCCAGCAGCTTAACCGGGACCAACAACAATGAGCAGTTCTTC.

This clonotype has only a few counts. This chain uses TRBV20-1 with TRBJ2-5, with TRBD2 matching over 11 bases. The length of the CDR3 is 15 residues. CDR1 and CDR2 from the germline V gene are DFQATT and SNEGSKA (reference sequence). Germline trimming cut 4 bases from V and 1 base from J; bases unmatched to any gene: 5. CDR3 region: CSATGTSGSQETQYF. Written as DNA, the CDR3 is TGCAGTGCTACCGGGACTAGCGGATCCCAAGAGACCCAGTACTTC.

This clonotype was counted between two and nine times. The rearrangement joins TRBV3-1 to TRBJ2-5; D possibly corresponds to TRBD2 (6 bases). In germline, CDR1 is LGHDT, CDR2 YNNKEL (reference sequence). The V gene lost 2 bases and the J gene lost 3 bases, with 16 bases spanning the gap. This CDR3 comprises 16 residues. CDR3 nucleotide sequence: TGTGCCAGCAGCCAAACCGGGACTGGCACTGAAGAGACCCAGTACTTC. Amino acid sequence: CASSQTGTGTEETQYF.

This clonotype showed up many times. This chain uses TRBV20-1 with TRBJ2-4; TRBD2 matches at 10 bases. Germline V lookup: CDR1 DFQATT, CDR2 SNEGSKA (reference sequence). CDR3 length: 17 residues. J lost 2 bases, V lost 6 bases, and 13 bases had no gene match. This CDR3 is CSARRLAGAGSKNIQYF. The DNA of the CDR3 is TGCAGTGCCAGGCGGCTAGCGGGAGCGGGGTCCAAAAACATTCAGTACTTC.

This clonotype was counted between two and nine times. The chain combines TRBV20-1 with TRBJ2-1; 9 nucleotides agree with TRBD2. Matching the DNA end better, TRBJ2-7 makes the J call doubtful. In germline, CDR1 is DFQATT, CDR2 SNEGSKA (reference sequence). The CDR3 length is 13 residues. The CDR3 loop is CSARGSGSVEQYF. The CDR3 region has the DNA TGCAGTGCTAGGGGTAGCGGGAGTGTCGAGCAGTACTTC.

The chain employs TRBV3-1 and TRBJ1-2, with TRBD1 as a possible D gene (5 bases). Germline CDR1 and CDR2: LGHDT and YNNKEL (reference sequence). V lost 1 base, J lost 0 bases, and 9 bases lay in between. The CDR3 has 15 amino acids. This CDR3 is CASSQGQLANYGYTF. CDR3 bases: TGTGCCAGCAGCCAAGGACAGCTAGCTAACTATGGCTACACCTTC.

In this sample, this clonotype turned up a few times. The CDR3 loop reads CASNDRGMNTEAFF. The CDR3 DNA sequence: TGTGCCAGCAATGACAGAGGAATGAACACTGAAGCTTTCTTT. V usage is TRBV5-5 and J usage is TRBJ1-1, with TRBD1 as a possible D gene (5 bases). CDR3 length: 14 amino acids. Germline V lookup: CDR1 SGHKS, CDR2 YYEKEE (reference sequence). Between the trimmed V and J ends, which lost 6 bases and 0 bases, there was a span of 12 bases.